Given below is one TCR beta chain in context. Its antigen remains unidentified. Library preparation employed 5' RACE. Preparation of each TCR library used about 3,200 ng of total RNA. For each sample, cDNA synthesis with SMARTScribe reverse transcriptase was split into eight separate reactions. During cDNA synthesis, template switching was used to introduce unique molecular identifiers that contained a 6-nucleotide sample barcode. Two nested PCRs of approximately 16 and 10 cycles amplified the TCRalpha and TCRbeta cDNA, and bead purification followed each PCR. Before amplification, the cDNA was treated with uracil DNA-glycosylase and purified using the QIAquick PCR purification kit. In the second PCR, Illumina TruSeq-compatible adapters and sample-specific barcodes were added. Library quality and concentration were checked on TapeStation and Qubit, and libraries were pooled at around 4.7 ng each. The pooled libraries were sequenced with 2 x 100 bp reads and custom sequencing primers on an Illumina HiSeq2500 single-index Rapid Run. On the authors' methods: UMI-based consensus assembly with MiGEC version 1.2.6 was used to correct PCR and sequencing errors. MiXCR version 2.1.1 handled V(D)J alignment, clonotype assembly and CDR3 extraction. To normalise gene usage, clonotype sharing and MAIT/NKT TCR abundance, the top 1000, 10 000 and 20 000 clonotypes in each sample were analysed. Diversity was computed as the inverse Simpson index with the vegan R package after downsampling to 27 000 UMIs. Paired Mann-Whitney U tests on discordant twin pairs were used, with Benjamini-Hochberg multiple-testing correction. TCRdb reprocessed the raw reads; every CDR3 protein sequence is a single record, and DNA is not supplied. None of the V and J calls come from the authors' own analysis; TCRdb made them. This sample's table contains some 400,000 distinct CDR3 sequences. Jointly, the top ten make up roughly 2.2% of the sample.

From each donor, a 2.5 ml peripheral blood sample was collected into PAXgene tubes and kept at -80 degrees C. Without any T cell sorting, total RNA was extracted from whole blood using the PAXgene blood miRNA kit on an automated QIAcube. Peripheral blood from monozygotic twin pairs who were concordant or discordant for inflammatory bowel disease underwent deep TCRalpha and TCRbeta repertoire profiling using unique molecular barcoding. Smoking habits were recorded for all twin pairs, and individuals were classified as current, former or never smokers. The entry originates in a study of monozygotic twins with inflammatory bowel disease (dated by TCRdb to between 2018 and 2021). Looking at the study overall: A total of approximately 28 monozygotic twin pairs were included in the full study, comprising nine German pairs (four IBD-concordant, five IBD-discordant) and 19 IBD-discordant Danish pairs. The search for disease-associated traits relied mainly on comparing, within discordant pairs, IBD patients with their genetically identical healthy co-twins. Each individual had, on average, about 151 000 unique TCRalpha sequences and 181 000 unique TCRbeta sequences available for analysis.

The CDR3 runs 13 residues from the cysteine to the phenylalanine. DNA was not recorded. CDR1 and CDR2 were assigned from the germline V gene (reference sequence) as MNHNY and SVGAGI. Broad study findings and their caveats: The analysis was unable to tell different T cell subtypes apart. No single strong signal or clonotype linked to IBD turned up in the results, so the idea that one exists was not supported. Differing immunosuppressive treatments among patients may have added background noise and inter-individual variability to the repertoires. Repertoire similarity did not differ between concordant and discordant twins, which could be due to limited statistical power. Measured by the inverse Simpson index, TCRbeta repertoire diversity was lower in IBD patients than in their healthy co-twins. IBD patients shared fewer clonotypes with other individuals than healthy twins did, most markedly in patients showing signs of disease activity.

This TCR was recovered from a human donor with ulcerative colitis or Crohn's disease, or a healthy co-twin of an affected twin (not recorded which). This receptor chain uses TRBV6-6 and TRBJ2-3. Material for sequencing was blood. The CDR3 region has the sequence CASSRIVTDTQYF.